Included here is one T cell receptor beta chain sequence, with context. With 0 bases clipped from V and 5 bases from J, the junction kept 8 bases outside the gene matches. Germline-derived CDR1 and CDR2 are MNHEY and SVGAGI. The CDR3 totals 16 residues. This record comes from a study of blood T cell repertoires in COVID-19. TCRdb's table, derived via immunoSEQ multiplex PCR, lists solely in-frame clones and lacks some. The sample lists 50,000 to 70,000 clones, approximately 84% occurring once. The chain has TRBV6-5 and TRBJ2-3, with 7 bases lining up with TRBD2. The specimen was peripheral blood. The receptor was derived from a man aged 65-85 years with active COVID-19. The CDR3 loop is CASSYSGRENGDTQYF. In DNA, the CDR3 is TGTGCCAGCAGTTACTCGGGGCGGGAGAATGGAGATACGCAGTATTTT.